The 14 T cell receptor beta chains below were found in one sample sequenced in a study of cytomegalovirus exposure and HLA in healthy donors. It was with 60 Vbeta and 13 Jbeta primers that the PCR ran. Method: immunoSEQ multiplex PCR; TCRdb's copy keeps in-frame clones and lacks some. The sample carries roughly 240,000 clones, 82% recorded once. The sequencing sample was made of PBMCs. All receptors derive from a woman aged 40 to 55 in good health and CMV-seropositive.

The gene calls are TRBV7-9 and TRBJ2-7, with TRBD1 matching 10 bases. The CDR3 sequence is 19 residues long. J gave up 6 bases and V 2 bases, and 19 bases lay outside the gene matches. Per germline, CDR1 SEHNR and CDR2 FQNEAQ (reference sequence). The CDR3 nucleotides read TGTGCCAGCAGCTTAATATTGAGTCGTACGGCCGGGACAGGGGCCGAGCAGTACTTC. This encodes CASSLILSRTAGTGAEQYF.

The chain recombines TRBV11-2 with TRBJ2-7, with TRBD1 matching 8 bases. Germline CDR1 reads SGHAT; CDR2 reads FQNNGV. This CDR3 has 15 amino acids. V gave up 1 base and J gave up 4 bases; unmatched junction bases: 6. The CDR3 spells CASSLASGGVYEQYF. Written as DNA, the CDR3 is TGTGCCAGCAGCTTAGCGTCAGGGGGCGTGTACGAGCAGTACTTC.

The rearrangement joins TRBV4-3 to TRBJ1-1; D possibly corresponds to TRBD1 (5 bases). Germline-derived CDR1 and CDR2 are LGHNA and YSLEER. This CDR3 spans 14 amino acids. Trimming shortened V by 4 bases and J by 1 base, and 10 bases separated the two germline ends. CDR3 bases: TGCGCCAGCAGCCTGGCGGGACCGAACACTGAAGCTTTCTTT. This encodes CASSLAGPNTEAFF.

This clone turned up a few times. J is TRBJ2-7 and V is TRBV7-2; 8 nucleotides agree with TRBD1. V lost 2 bases, J lost 6 bases, and 9 bases stayed unmatched. The CDR3 is 15 residues long. Germline V gene sequence: CDR1 SGHTA, CDR2 FQGNSA. The CDR3 protein is CASSLLVQGAGEQYF. The CDR3 coding sequence is TGTGCCAGCAGCTTACTCGTGCAGGGGGCGGGCGAGCAGTACTTC.

V and J are TRBV27 and TRBJ2-7, with D maybe TRBD2 (6 bases). The CDR3 totals 12 residues. Trimming took 0 bases from V and 6 from J, leaving 6 bases between them. Germline V gene sequence: CDR1 MNHEY, CDR2 SMNVEV (reference sequence). The CDR3 coding sequence is TGTGCCAGCAGTTTATCGGGAGGCGAGCAGTACTTC. Translation gives CASSLSGGEQYF.

The chain employs TRBV6-1 and TRBJ1-6; no clear D. The CDR3 spans 13 residues. Germline lookup yields CDR1 MNHNS and CDR2 SASEGT. Trimming cost V 8 bases and J 6 bases, with 11 bases left between them. CDR3 DNA: TGTGCCAGCCTTCCGGTTTTTAATTCACCCCTCCACTTT. Translation gives CASLPVFNSPLHF.

The rearrangement links TRBV5-1 to TRBJ1-1, with 7 bases matching TRBD1. This CDR3 has 15 amino acids. Trimming took 5 bases from V and 1 from J; bases not matched to a gene: 8. CDR1 is SGHRS, CDR2 YFSETQ, per germline. CDR3 bases: TGCGCCAGCAGTAACGCCGGGACAGCGAACACTGAAGCTTTCTTT. Its translation: CASSNAGTANTEAFF.

J is TRBJ1-2 and V is TRBV2, with D perhaps TRBD1 (5 bases). This CDR3 is built from 13 residues. V lost 8 bases and J lost 7, with 17 bases in between. The germline CDR1 and CDR2 sequences are SNHLY and FYNNEI. DNA for the CDR3: TGTGCCAGCGGAAAGGGGTCGAAAGGTGGCTACACCTTC. It encodes CASGKGSKGGYTF.

V usage is TRBV19 and J usage is TRBJ2-7, with 14 bases fitting TRBD2. J lost 5 bases, V lost 6 bases, and 6 bases had no gene match. The CDR3 has 15 amino acids. Germline assignment: CDR1 LNHDA and CDR2 SQIVND (reference sequence). As DNA, the CDR3 is TGTGCCAGTAGCCGGGGGACTAGCGGGAGTCACGAGCAGTACTTC. It codes for CASSRGTSGSHEQYF.

The V gene is TRBV9, the J gene TRBJ2-7; 14 positions match TRBD2. Germline V gene lookup returns CDR1 SGDLS and CDR2 YYNGEE. Losses at the gene ends were 3 bases for V and 4 bases for J; bases not matched to a gene: 6. This CDR3 is 16 amino acids long. In DNA form, the CDR3 reads TGTGCCAGCAGCGGGGGGACTAGCGGGAGCGCATACGAGCAGTACTTC. Amino acid sequence: CASSGGTSGSAYEQYF.

The count of this clone is one. The chain couples TRBV5-8 to TRBJ1-6, with TRBD1 matching 7 bases. CDR3 length: 14 residues. V lost 0 bases to trimming and J lost 8 bases; unmatched junction nucleotides: 2. CDR1 is SGHTS, CDR2 YDEGEE, per germline. The CDR3 sequence is CASSLGRGDSPLHF. CDR3 coding DNA: TGTGCCAGCAGCTTGGGCAGGGGGGATTCACCCCTCCACTTT.

V is TRBV5-1 and J is TRBJ2-7, with a tentative D call TRBD2 (5 bases). Germline V CDR1 and CDR2: SGHRS, YFSETQ. V was pared by 0 bases and J by 5 bases, with 9 bases between. The CDR3 extends over 13 amino acids. The chain's CDR3 is CASSLVFSDEQYF. CDR3 in DNA: TGCGCCAGCAGCTTGGTTTTTAGCGACGAGCAGTACTTC. The full variable domain, rest sourced from reference TRBV5-1 and TRBJ2-7, is KAGVTQTPRYLIKTRGQQVTLSCSPISGHRSVSWYQQTPGQGLQFLFEYFSETQRNKGNFPGRFSGRQFSNSRSEMNVSTLELGDSALYLCASSLVFSDEQYFGPGTRLTVT.

The CDR3 is CASSQGTSGNPNEQFF. In nucleotides, the CDR3 is TGCGCCAGCAGCCAAGGGACTAGCGGGAACCCCAATGAGCAGTTCTTC. The chain has TRBV5-1 and TRBJ2-1; 13 nucleotides align to TRBD2. This CDR3 is 16 amino acids long. CDR1 is SGHRS, CDR2 YFSETQ, per germline. Losses at the gene ends were 4 bases for V and 6 bases for J; bases not matched to a gene: 7.

With respect to this clone: The junction departs from the called germline gene at one end, perhaps through a read error. This sequence joins TRBV7-7 and TRBJ2-3; TRBD1 matches at 10 bases. Germline-derived CDR1 and CDR2 are SSHAT and FNYEAQ (reference sequence). This CDR3 region has 14 residues. The CDR3 DNA reads as TGTGCTAGCAGCCCCGGGACAGGGGCAGATACGCAGTATTTT. Protein sequence: CASSPGTGADTQYF.